One and the same sample provided the 18 T cell receptor beta chains below, sequenced in a study of T cell responses to AZD1222 COVID-19 vaccine. The data were produced by immunoSEQ multiplex PCR, yet TCRdb's version contains in-frame clones alone and is incomplete. The sample yields approximately 30,000 clones, 70% to 90% seen once. The sequencing used peripheral blood, collected on day 0 of AZD1222 vaccination. These receptors all stem from an adult in good health.

The genes are TRBV3-1 (or the pseudogene TRBV3-2) and TRBJ2-1; no definite D call. The V gene's germline CDR1 is LGHDT and CDR2 YNNKEL (reference sequence). Deletions cut 0 bases from V and 2 bases from J, with 8 bases between. CDR3 length equals 15 residues. This CDR3 reads CASSQDPTTYNEQFF. The CDR3 DNA is TGTGCCAGCAGCCAAGACCCGACAACCTACAATGAGCAGTTCTTC.

As concerns this clone: A read error may account for a junction end that differs from germline. V is TRBV30 and J is TRBJ1-3; no reliable D call. The length of the CDR3 is 17 residues. Per the germline V gene, CDR1 is GTSNPN and CDR2 is SVGIG (reference sequence). The CDR3 DNA follows: TGTGCCTGGAGCGAGTTTTTGGACTCGCGCTCTCGAAACACCATATATTTT. Its translation is CAWSEFLDSRSRNTIYF. The full variable domain, with the rest looked up from reference TRBV30 and TRBJ1-3, is SQTIHQWPATLVQPVGSPLSLECTVEGTSNPNLYWYRQAAGRGLQLLFYSVGIGQISSEVPQNLSASRPQDRQFILSSKKLLLSDSGFYLCAWSEFLDSRSRNTIYFGEGSWLTVV.

The genes are TRBV19 and TRBJ2-3; D may match TRBD1 or TRBD2 (5 bases each). The V gene lost 4 bases and the J gene lost 11 bases, with 25 bases spanning the gap. Germline values: CDR1 LNHDA, CDR2 SQIVND (reference sequence). The CDR3 length is 16 residues. The CDR3 spells CASSSPGTRFGGGQYF. In DNA form, the CDR3 reads TGTGCCAGTAGTAGCCCCGGGACCCGCTTTGGGGGTGGGCAGTATTTT.

The rearrangement uses TRBV3-1 (or the pseudogene TRBV3-2) and TRBJ2-6; D is uncertain. Germline CDR1 and CDR2: LGHDT and YNNKEL (reference sequence). Trimming pared 0 bases from V and 0 bases from J, leaving 9 bases between. CDR3 length equals 17 residues. The chain's CDR3 is CASSQDLGGSGANVLTF. CDR3 bases: TGTGCCAGCAGCCAAGATCTCGGCGGCTCTGGGGCCAACGTCCTGACTTTC.

The rearrangement links TRBV19 to TRBJ2-1; 7 positions match TRBD1. The trim removed 5 bases at V and 9 bases at J, leaving 7 bases unmatched. Germline loops: CDR1 LNHDA, CDR2 SQIVND (reference sequence). The CDR3 extends over 13 amino acids. CDR3 sequence reads: CASSVDRALEQFF. The CDR3 DNA sequence: TGTGCCAGTAGTGTCGACAGGGCCCTTGAGCAGTTCTTC. Combining the CDR3 with reference TRBV19 and TRBJ2-1 gives the whole variable domain DGGITQSPKYLFRKEGQNVTLSCEQNLNHDAMYWYRQDPGQGLRLIYYSQIVNDFQKGDIAEGYSVSREKKESFPLTVTSAQKNPTAFYLCASSVDRALEQFFGPGTRLTVL.

This sequence joins TRBV6-4 and TRBJ2-1; a possible D gene is TRBD2 (5 bases). The V end lost 4 bases, the J end lost 4 bases, and 8 bases lay between the germline ends. This CDR3 is 13 amino acids long. From germline, CDR1 is MRHNA and CDR2 SNTAGT. The CDR3 nucleotides read TGTGCCAGCAGTGCCCGGAGGTACAATGAGCAGTTCTTC. Its translation is CASSARRYNEQFF.

This clone was detected a few times. The V gene is TRBV28, the J gene TRBJ2-5, with 9 positions matching TRBD1. Germline CDR1 MDHEN, CDR2 SYDVKM. J gave up 4 bases and V 5 bases, and 8 bases lay outside the gene matches. This CDR3 contains 15 residues. The CDR3 region is CASSEGQGGGETQYF. CDR3 sequence (DNA): TGTGCCAGCAGTGAGGGACAGGGTGGGGGAGAGACCCAGTACTTC.

The rearrangement joins TRBV13 to TRBJ1-2; TRBD1 aligns across 10 bases. V shed 5 bases, J shed 6 bases, and the junction held 18 bases outside the gene matches. Germline CDR1 and CDR2: PRHDT and FYEKMQ (reference sequence). The CDR3 extends over 18 amino acids. In DNA, the CDR3 is TGTGCCAGCAGCGCTAGACGACAGGGGGCCCTAAATCGGCATGGCTACACCTTC. It specifies CASSARRQGALNRHGYTF.

The V and J genes are TRBV9 and TRBJ2-7; D is undetermined. The CDR3 contains 15 residues. Germline loops: CDR1 SGDLS, CDR2 YYNGEE. The V end was cut by 0 bases, the J end by 0 bases, with 10 bases between. DNA of the CDR3: TGTGCCAGCAGCGTAGGGTTGAGTCCCTCCTACGAGCAGTACTTC. It codes for CASSVGLSPSYEQYF.

The chain links TRBV7-8 to TRBJ2-5, with TRBD1 matching 7 bases. Germline assignment: CDR1 SGHVS and CDR2 FQNEAQ. With V trimmed by 0 bases and J by 9 bases, 16 bases remained unmatched. The CDR3 contains 17 residues. The CDR3 sequence: CASSLALWDSARGAQYF. The DNA of the CDR3 is TGTGCCAGCAGCTTAGCGCTTTGGGACAGTGCCCGAGGGGCCCAGTACTTC. The full variable domain, its missing parts supplied by reference TRBV7-8 and TRBJ2-5, is GAGVSQSPRYKVAKRGQDVALRCDPISGHVSLFWYQQALGQGPEFLTYFQNEAQLDKSGLPSDRFFAERPEGSVSTLKIQRTQQEDSAVYLCASSLALWDSARGAQYFGPGTRLLVL.

The chain is built from TRBV11-3 and TRBJ2-3; perhaps TRBD2 as D (6 bases). V was shortened by 3 bases and J by 3 bases, with 16 bases between the two germline ends. Germline values: CDR1 SGHNT, CDR2 YENEEA. CDR3 size: 16 residues. CDR3 protein: CASSLSRGMGTDTQYF. In DNA form, the CDR3 reads TGTGCCAGCAGCTTGTCGCGGGGAATGGGGACAGATACGCAGTATTTT.

The gene calls are TRBV18 and TRBJ1-1; 9 positions agree with TRBD1. The CDR3 extends over 16 amino acids. J was trimmed by 1 base and V by 5 bases; bases with no gene match: 8. The V gene's germline CDR1 is KGHSH and CDR2 LQKENI. The CDR3 DNA is TGTGCCAGCTCAGTCGGGACAGGGAAAGGGAACACTGAAGCTTTCTTT. Encoded protein: CASSVGTGKGNTEAFF.

This sequence joins TRBV27 and TRBJ1-1, with D hard to call. Germline CDR1 is MNHEY and CDR2 is SMNVEV (reference sequence). This CDR3 has 14 residues. Trimming took off 3 bases at V and 1 base at J, with 9 bases between the two ends. Here the CDR3 DNA reads TGTGCCAGCAGTTTGATGGGGAGGAACACTGAAGCTTTCTTT. This encodes CASSLMGRNTEAFF.

The count of this clone is one. J is TRBJ1-2 and V is TRBV7-8, with 7 bases identical to TRBD1. The ends lost 5 bases at V and 6 bases at J; junction bases unmatched: 12. Germline V CDR1 and CDR2: SGHVS, FQNEAQ. The CDR3 sequence is 15 residues long. The CDR3 region has the DNA TGTGCCAGCAGCCCCACCCCGGGACAGATTAATGGCTACACCTTC. Translating gives CASSPTPGQINGYTF.

About this clone itself: Likely a read error: the CDR3 ends without its conserved phenylalanine or tryptophan. The DNA is left out, because the CDR3 cannot be placed on it with certainty; the CDR3 is given as TCRdb lists it. This chain connects TRBV6-1 to TRBJ2-3; the DNA was not compared with TRBD2, the D call given in the table. The CDR3 region is 12 residues in length, termini included. Germline CDR1 reads MNHNS; CDR2 reads SASEGT. The CDR3 sequence: CASSEAQRDRGL.

The chain recombines TRBV27 with TRBJ2-3, with 9 bases matching TRBD1. J gave up 7 bases and V 6 bases, and 2 bases lay outside the gene matches. Per germline, CDR1 MNHEY and CDR2 SMNVEV (reference sequence). The CDR3 has 12 residues. CDR3 residues: CASRGQGYTQYF. The CDR3 nucleotides read TGTGCCAGCAGAGGACAGGGGTATACGCAGTATTTT.

V and J are TRBV15 and TRBJ1-4; TRBD1 matches 7 bases. The CDR3 is 14 amino acids. CDR1 is LNHNV, CDR2 YYDKDF, per germline (reference sequence). J lost 8 bases, V lost 5 bases, and 8 bases had no gene match. The CDR3: CATSSSGQNEKLFF. The CDR3 region has the DNA TGTGCCACCAGCTCCTCGGGACAGAACGAAAAACTGTTTTTT.

This clone has a single count. This chain links TRBV30 with TRBJ1-1, with unresolved D. This CDR3 is 12 amino acids long. V was shortened by 4 bases and J by 5 bases, with 11 bases between the two germline ends. Germline V gives CDR1 GTSNPN, CDR2 SVGIG (reference sequence). The DNA of the CDR3 is TGTGCCTGGAACCCGGGGAAGACTGAAGCTTTCTTT. Translation: CAWNPGKTEAFF.